This paragraph covers one T cell receptor (beta chain) sequence. What it binds is not known. Sequencing used immunoSEQ multiplex PCR; TCRdb keeps in-frame clones, though not all of them. This table holds some 25,000 clones, 81% found once. This specimen belongs to a study of T cells in localized non-small cell lung cancer. This CDR3 spans 13 amino acids. Between the trimmed V and J ends, which lost 0 bases and 3 bases, there was a span of 6 bases. The germline V gene encodes CDR1 SGHTS and CDR2 YDEGEE. Study outcomes and limitations: In adjacent lung, a median about 50 of the top 100 tumor clones were found. Higher blood T cell density went with longer overall survival. Exceeding tumor, uninvolved adjacent lung had the highest T cell clonality. Sequencing was limited to one tumor region, leaving the possibility of heterogeneity open.

V gene TRBV5-8 combines with J gene TRBJ1-2; D is unresolved. The receptor's source is a man between 40 and 75 years old with stage III squamous cell lung carcinoma. Sequenced material: peripheral blood, taken before any cancer treatment. CDR3 in DNA: TGTGCCAGCAGCTTGGCCGGATACTATGGCTACACCTTC. Its translation is CASSLAGYYGYTF.